This T cell receptor (beta chain) was sequenced in a study of OX40 agonist ivuxolimab in advanced cancers. Broader study findings: Some patients without response likewise showed low normalized clonal expansion.

Only a few counts were recorded for this clone. Its specificity is unknown. At baseline, cycle 4 day 1, and cycle 7 day 1, blood was sampled. Profiled with immunoSEQ multiplex PCR; TCRdb holds only in-frame clones, not every one. The top ten clones hold approximately 0.32% of a sample with tens of thousands of clones, 70% to 90% of them seen once. The CDR3 length is 14 residues. CDR1 LNHDA and CDR2 SQIVND come from the germline V gene (reference sequence). The V gene lost 3 bases and the J gene lost 1 base, with 10 bases spanning the gap. This chain links TRBV19 with TRBJ2-7, with D perhaps TRBD1 (5 bases). The input for sequencing was CD4+ or CD8+ T cells sorted from blood, taken in a trial of the OX40 agonist ivuxolimab. The sequence was obtained from an adult with an advanced solid tumor such as melanoma, head and neck, liver or kidney cancer. In DNA, the CDR3 is TGTGCCAGTAGTATTAGTGGGGCGTCCTACGAGCAGTACTTC. It is translated as CASSISGASYEQYF.